Following are 26 T cell receptor beta chains from one sample sequenced in a study of T cell clonotyping in hematopoietic cell transplantation. Method: immunoSEQ multiplex PCR; TCRdb's copy keeps in-frame clones and lacks some. The sample contains 10,000 to 15,000 clones, around nine tenths of which appear only once. The sample in question was PBMCs, obtained 100 days after allogeneic stem cell transplant. Every receptor here comes from a female patient aged 50-59 years who had an allogeneic stem cell transplant from an unrelated donor, so the T cells may come from the graft donor. Some clones in this sample may be carry-over from other donors' samples.

The rearrangement links TRBV4-1 to TRBJ1-3, with 8 bases fitting TRBD1. The length of the CDR3 is 16 residues. Germline V lookup: CDR1 MGHRA, CDR2 YSYEKL. The junction had 7 bases not matched to a gene; V was cut back by 4 bases and J by 2 bases. The CDR3 coding sequence is TGCGCCAGCAGCCGTCCGGGCAGGGGGCCTGGAAACACCATATATTTT. Translating it yields CASSRPGRGPGNTIYF.

The rearrangement uses TRBV5-1 and TRBJ2-4; 11 bases match TRBD1. The germline V gene has CDR1 SGHRS and CDR2 YFSETQ. The CDR3 loop spans 18 amino acids. The trim removed 3 bases at V and 1 base at J, leaving 9 bases unmatched. In DNA form, the CDR3 reads TGCGCCAGCAGCTCATGGACAGGGGGCTCCGTGGCCAAAAACATTCAGTACTTC. Protein product: CASSSWTGGSVAKNIQYF.

The chain joins TRBV5-6 to TRBJ1-3; 9 bases map to TRBD1. The trim removed 6 bases at V and 0 bases at J, leaving 10 bases unmatched. CDR3 length: 17 amino acids. Germline-derived CDR1 and CDR2 are SGHDT and YYEEEE. CDR3 nucleotides: TGTGCCAGCACCCCGGGACAGGGCCCCAGCTCTGGAAACACCATATATTTT. This gives the protein CASTPGQGPSSGNTIYF.

On this clone: At one end the junction does not follow the germline gene, possibly because of a read error. The CDR3 here is CASGELETEAFF. CDR3 bases: TGTGCCAGCGGTGAGCTGGAAACTGAAGCTTTCTTT. The chain couples TRBV2 to TRBJ1-1, with D unclear. The CDR3 contains 12 residues. Germline loops: CDR1 SNHLY, CDR2 FYNNEI. Variable domain in full (rest from reference TRBV2 and TRBJ1-1): EPEVTQTPSHQVTQMGQEVILRCVPISNHLYFYWYRQILGQKVEFLVSFYNNEISEKSEIFDDQFSVERPDGSNFTLKIRSTKLEDSAMYFCASGELETEAFFGQGTRLTVV.

The CDR3 here is CASSPGQGGYEQYF. In DNA, the CDR3 is TGTGCCAGCAGTCCCGGGCAGGGGGGCTACGAGCAGTACTTC. V usage is TRBV6-6 and J usage is TRBJ2-7, with D possibly matching TRBD1 (7 bases). V gave up 5 bases and J gave up 3 bases, with 14 bases separating them. This CDR3 has 14 amino acids. CDR1 is MNHNY, CDR2 SVGAGI, per germline (reference sequence).

This clone has just one count. The chain joins TRBV13 to TRBJ1-2, with D unresolved. The germline V and J ends were trimmed by 1 base and 2 bases, with 5 bases remaining between them. Germline CDR1 PRHDT, CDR2 FYEKMQ (reference sequence). CDR3 size: 13 residues. The CDR3 DNA sequence: TGTGCCAGCAGCTTAGAAAGAAACTATGGCTACACCTTC. Residues: CASSLERNYGYTF.

This clone came up once. The chain carries TRBV28 and TRBJ1-5; D not certain. Trimming removed 4 bases at V and 5 bases at J, with 3 bases between. This CDR3 spans 11 amino acids. The germline gives CDR1 MDHEN, CDR2 SYDVKM. The DNA for the CDR3 is TGTGCCAGCAGTTCGTATCAGCCCCAGCATTTT. Amino acids: CASSSYQPQHF.

The chain employs TRBV28 and TRBJ2-1, with D unclear. This CDR3 spans 13 amino acids. CDR1 is MDHEN, CDR2 SYDVKM, per germline. V lost 1 base to trimming and J lost 10 bases, with 11 bases between them. The CDR3 DNA reads as TGTGCCAGCAGTTTATTCAGTGCGGAGGAGCAGTTCTTC. The encoded protein is CASSLFSAEEQFF.

The gene calls are TRBV5-4 and TRBJ1-1; D is possibly TRBD1 (5 bases). Germline values: CDR1 SGHNT, CDR2 YYREEE (reference sequence). CDR3 length: 14 amino acids. V was pared by 3 bases and J by 7 bases, with 16 bases between. The CDR3, as DNA: TGTGCCAGCAGCTCATACTTAGGGGCGAATGAAGCTTTCTTT. It encodes CASSSYLGANEAFF.

J is TRBJ1-3 and V is TRBV5-1; D unresolved. Looked up from germline, CDR1 is SGHRS and CDR2 is YFSETQ. V was clipped by 2 bases and J by 1 base, with 7 bases between them. This CDR3 is 14 amino acids long. CDR3 in DNA: TGCGCCAGCAGCTTCGACGGGTCTGGAAACACCATATATTTT. As protein: CASSFDGSGNTIYF.

The V gene is TRBV2, the J gene TRBJ1-4; 7 bases are shared with TRBD1. J lost 4 bases, V lost 5 bases, and 16 bases had no gene match. Looked up from germline, CDR1 is SNHLY and CDR2 is FYNNEI. The length of the CDR3 is 18 residues. In nucleotides, the CDR3 is TGTGCCAGCAGTTTTTCCCGGGACAGCGGACTTATTAATGAAAAACTGTTTTTT. It codes for CASSFSRDSGLINEKLFF.

J is TRBJ2-7 and V is TRBV11-2; no firm D call. Trimming removed 0 bases at V and 0 bases at J, with 6 bases between. The CDR3 totals 14 residues. Germline V gene data show CDR1 as SGHAT and CDR2 as FQNNGV. In DNA, the CDR3 is TGTGCCAGCAGCTTAGACCCGGGCTCCTACGAGCAGTACTTC. Its protein product is CASSLDPGSYEQYF.

The chain recombines TRBV15 with TRBJ2-2; D gene unclear. There are 13 residues in the CDR3. V dropped 4 bases and J dropped 8 bases, with 11 bases sitting between them. Germline V gene data show CDR1 as LNHNV and CDR2 as YYDKDF (reference sequence). The CDR3 bases are TGTGCCACCAGCACTCCAGAAACGGGGGAGCTGTTTTTT. This encodes CATSTPETGELFF. The entire variable domain, with the rest obtained from reference TRBV15 and TRBJ2-2, is as follows: DAMVIQNPRYQVTQFGKPVTLSCSQTLNHNVMYWYQQKSSQAPKLLFHYYDKDFNNEADTPDNFQSRRPNTSFCFLDIRSPGLGDTAMYLCATSTPETGELFFGEGSRLTVL.

The chain employs TRBV5-1 and TRBJ2-7; 7 bases line up with TRBD1. This CDR3 region has 13 residues. Germline assignment: CDR1 SGHRS and CDR2 YFSETQ. J gave up 7 bases and V 5 bases, and 9 bases lay outside the gene matches. CDR3 nucleotides: TGCGCCAGCAGGAGGGACAGCTTCTGGGAGCAGTACTTC. Protein product: CASRRDSFWEQYF.

The J gene is TRBJ2-7, the V gene TRBV5-4, with D maybe TRBD1 (5 bases). The CDR3 covers 15 residues. CDR1 is SGHNT and CDR2 is YYREEE in the germline V gene (reference sequence). Trimming cost V 0 bases and J 2 bases, with 12 bases left between them. CDR3 loop: CASSLGVGAAYEQYF. The DNA for the CDR3 is TGTGCCAGCAGCTTGGGAGTAGGGGCAGCCTACGAGCAGTACTTC.

This chain joins TRBV6-5 and TRBJ1-2, with 8 bases aligning to TRBD1. This CDR3 comprises 15 residues. V shed 3 bases and J 4 bases; nucleotides not matched to a gene: 7. From germline, CDR1 is MNHEY and CDR2 SVGAGI. The CDR3, as DNA: TGTGCCAGCAGTTATCGCAGGGGGCATAGCTATGGCTACACCTTC. It encodes CASSYRRGHSYGYTF.

The rearrangement links TRBV5-1 to TRBJ1-4; D remains unclear. The germline V gene encodes CDR1 SGHRS and CDR2 YFSETQ. The ends were cut back, 4 bases at V and 4 bases at J, with 14 bases in the middle. CDR3 length: 15 residues. For the CDR3, the DNA is TGCGCCAGCAGCCTGCTACCATTCTTTAATGAAAAACTGTTTTTT. It codes for CASSLLPFFNEKLFF.

This clone was seen just once. The chain has TRBV15 and TRBJ1-5; no clear D. Germline CDR1 reads LNHNV; CDR2 reads YYDKDF (reference sequence). The CDR3 runs 12 residues. The ends were cut back, 0 bases at V and 11 bases at J, with 8 bases in the middle. The CDR3, as DNA: TGTGCCACCAGCAGAGATACTGGGTCCCAGCATTTT. This sequence encodes CATSRDTGSQHF.

The chain couples TRBV2 to TRBJ1-4; D unresolved. The germline gives CDR1 SNHLY, CDR2 FYNNEI. CDR3 length: 11 residues. Trimming took 6 bases from V and 6 from J, leaving 5 bases between them. The CDR3 protein is CASSPYEKLFF. As DNA, the CDR3 is TGTGCCAGCAGCCCGTATGAAAAACTGTTTTTT.

The V gene is TRBV6-5, the J gene TRBJ1-1; unclear D gene. V dropped 3 bases and J dropped 4 bases, with 12 bases sitting between them. CDR3 length equals 14 residues. CDR1 MNHEY and CDR2 SVGAGI come from the germline V gene. CDR3 protein: CASSYDWAGTEAFF. CDR3 coding DNA: TGTGCCAGCAGTTATGACTGGGCGGGCACTGAAGCTTTCTTT.

The chain joins TRBV28 to TRBJ2-7; possibly TRBD1 or TRBD2 for D (5 bases each). Trimming pared 2 bases from V and 1 base from J, leaving 15 bases between. Per the germline V gene, CDR1 is MDHEN and CDR2 is SYDVKM. The CDR3 is 16 amino acids. CDR3 sequence: CASSLGVFEGSYEQYV. The CDR3 region has the DNA TGTGCCAGCAGTTTAGGGGTCTTTGAGGGGTCCTACGAGCAGTACGTC.

In this sample, this clone turned up once. The chain links TRBV9 to TRBJ2-3; TRBD2 is a possible D gene (5 bases). This CDR3 is 14 amino acids long. Per the germline V gene, CDR1 is SGDLS and CDR2 is YYNGEE. Trimming took off 0 bases at V and 6 bases at J, with 11 bases between the two ends. The CDR3 here is CASSVGGSSDTQYF. In nucleotides, the CDR3 is TGTGCCAGCAGCGTAGGTGGGAGCTCCGATACGCAGTATTTT.

The V and J genes are TRBV18 and TRBJ1-5; a weak D match, TRBD1 (6 bases). The CDR3 totals 14 residues. Trimming removed 2 bases from V and 4 bases from J, with 9 bases in between. Germline-derived CDR1 and CDR2 are KGHSH and LQKENI. The CDR3 spells CASSPGRGNQPQHF. CDR3 DNA sequence: TGTGCCAGCTCACCAGGAAGGGGGAATCAGCCCCAGCATTTT. The entire variable domain, with the rest obtained from reference TRBV18 and TRBJ1-5, is as follows: NAGVMQNPRHLVRRRGQEARLRCSPMKGHSHVYWYRQLPEEGLKFMVYLQKENIIDESGMPKERFSAEFPKEGPSILRIQQVVRGDSAAYFCASSPGRGNQPQHFGDGTRLSIL.

V is TRBV7-9 and J is TRBJ1-4, with TRBD1 as a possible D gene (6 bases). This CDR3 region has 15 residues. Per the germline V gene, CDR1 is SEHNR and CDR2 is FQNEAQ (reference sequence). V dropped 6 bases and J dropped 7 bases, with 18 bases sitting between them. The CDR3 DNA is TGTGCCAGCAGTTCGACCAGGGGTCCGGGTGAAAAACTGTTTTTT. Amino acids: CASSSTRGPGEKLFF.

The chain carries TRBV11-2 and TRBJ2-5, with no clear D. Trimming removed 1 base at V and 7 bases at J, with 7 bases between. The CDR3 has 12 amino acids. Germline CDR1 SGHAT, CDR2 FQNNGV. The CDR3 here is CASSLGGGTQYF. Here the CDR3 DNA reads TGTGCCAGCAGCTTAGGGGGTGGGACCCAGTACTTC.

This clone was recorded once. The gene calls are TRBV6-5 and TRBJ2-1; D unclear. The germline V gene encodes CDR1 MNHEY and CDR2 SVGAGI. V lost 0 bases and J 9 bases, leaving 15 bases between the germline ends. The CDR3 has 15 residues. CDR3: CASSYSSQEPIEQFF. The CDR3 nucleotides read TGTGCCAGCAGTTACTCTTCCCAGGAACCCATTGAGCAGTTCTTC.